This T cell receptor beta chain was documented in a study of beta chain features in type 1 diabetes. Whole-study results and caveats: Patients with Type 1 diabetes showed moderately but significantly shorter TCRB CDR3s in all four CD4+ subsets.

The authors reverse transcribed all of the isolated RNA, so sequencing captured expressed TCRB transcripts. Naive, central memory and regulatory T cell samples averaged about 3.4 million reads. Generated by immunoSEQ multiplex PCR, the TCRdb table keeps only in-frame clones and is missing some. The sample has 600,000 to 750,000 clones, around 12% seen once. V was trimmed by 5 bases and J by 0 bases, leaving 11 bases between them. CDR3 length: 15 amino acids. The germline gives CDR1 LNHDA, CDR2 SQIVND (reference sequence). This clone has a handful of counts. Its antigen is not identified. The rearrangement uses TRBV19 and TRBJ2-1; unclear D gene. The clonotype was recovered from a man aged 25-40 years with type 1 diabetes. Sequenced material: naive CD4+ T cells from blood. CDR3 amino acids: CASSAAKSSYNEQFF. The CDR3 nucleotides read TGTGCCAGTAGTGCCGCCAAGAGCTCCTACAATGAGCAGTTCTTC.